A selection of T cell receptor beta chains follows, all from one sample in a study of persistence of HIV-infected CD4 T cells. The antigens for these receptors are not known. Measured with immunoSEQ multiplex PCR; TCRdb has only the in-frame clones, and not every one. The sample consists of about 20,000 clones, about 60% of them appearing once. The specimen was CD4+ T cells sorted from PBMCs after roughly 18-hour stimulation, collected from a patient who received antiretroviral therapy. The receptors were gathered from an adult woman with HIV who was CMV-seropositive. CDR3s include the opening cysteine and the closing phenylalanine or tryptophan. Fields, in order: D gene, V gene, J gene, clone size, CDR3 length, CDR3 protein, CDR3 DNA. D genes are given only for firm matches. Clone size, where shown, is once, few, many, or a class for clones that have expanded.

>.|TRBV28|TRBJ1-6|.|14
CASRPAWAGAPLHF
TGTGCCAGCAGACCCGCTTGGGCAGGAGCACCCCTCCACTTT
>.|TRBV6-5|TRBJ1-3|.|13
CASKEGAGNTIYF
TGTGCCAGCAAGGAAGGGGCTGGAAACACCATATATTTT
>.|TRBV7-9|TRBJ1-1|.|14
CASSAQRMNTEAFF
TGTGCCAGCAGCGCACAGAGGATGAACACTGAAGCTTTCTTT
>.|TRBV6-6|TRBJ1-4|.|16
CASSYSVRGPDEKLFF
TGTGCCAGCAGTTACTCCGTGCGGGGGCCGGATGAAAAACTGTTTTTT
>.|TRBV12-3/TRBV12-4|TRBJ2-1|.|12
CASSFLDNEQFF
TGTGCCAGCAGTTTTCTGGACAATGAGCAGTTCTTC
>TRBD2|TRBV29-1|TRBJ2-3|few|15
CSVNGLAGGSGTQYF
TGCAGCGTGAATGGACTAGCGGGGGGATCTGGTACGCAGTATTTT
>.|TRBV6-1|TRBJ1-2|.|14
CASSEVGGQRGYTF
TGTGCCAGCAGTGAAGTTGGGGGACAACGAGGCTACACCTTC
>.|TRBV7-3|TRBJ2-1|.|15
CASSLSGGPYNEQFF
TGTGCCAGCAGCTTATCTGGCGGGCCCTACAATGAGCAGTTCTTC
>.|TRBV7-6|TRBJ2-3|.|17
CASSLEGPGVGTDTQYF
TGTGCCAGCAGCTTAGAGGGGCCAGGGGTAGGCACAGATACGCAGTATTTT
>.|TRBV19|TRBJ2-2|.|14
CASSISRNTGELFF
TGTGCCAGTAGTATTAGCAGGAACACCGGGGAGCTGTTTTTT
>.|TRBV6-6|TRBJ1-5|.|14
CASSYGRGNQPQHF
TGTGCCAGCAGTTACGGCAGGGGCAATCAGCCCCAGCATTTT
>TRBD1|TRBV27|TRBJ1-2|.|17
CASSLYGGGQGARGYTF
TGTGCCAGCAGTTTATACGGGGGCGGACAGGGGGCGCGGGGCTACACCTTC
>TRBD2|TRBV5-1|TRBJ2-1|.|15
CASRPGTSGGNEQFF
TGCGCCAGCAGACCCGGGACTAGCGGGGGGAATGAGCAGTTCTTC
>.|TRBV6-5|TRBJ2-1|few|14
CASTSAGPYNEQFF
TGTGCCAGCACCTCGGCAGGTCCCTACAATGAGCAGTTCTTC
>TRBD2|TRBV15|TRBJ2-1|.|16
CATSRESGVKNNEQFF
TGTGCCACCAGCAGAGAAAGCGGGGTAAAGAACAATGAGCAGTTCTTC
>.|TRBV19|TRBJ1-2|.|15
CASSIAPRGSLGYTF
TGTGCCAGTAGTATAGCCCCTCGGGGATCCCTGGGCTACACCTTC
>.|TRBV19|TRBJ1-6|.|15
CASSRQAQDNSPLHF
TGTGCCAGTAGTAGGCAAGCTCAGGATAATTCACCCCTCCACTTT
>.|TRBV9|TRBJ2-7|.|15
CASSGKGDRSYEQYF
TGTGCCAGCAGCGGCAAGGGGGATAGATCCTACGAGCAGTACTTC
>.|TRBV2|TRBJ2-2|.|11
CASSRRGELFF
TGTGCCAGCAGTAGACGAGGGGAGCTGTTTTTT
>.|TRBV18|TRBJ1-2|.|13
CASSPGGGYGYTF
TGTGCCAGCTCACCAGGAGGAGGATATGGCTACACCTTC
>.|TRBV2|TRBJ2-2|few|12
CASSFGLGELFF
TGTGCCAGCAGCTTTGGGTTAGGGGAGCTGTTTTTT
>.|TRBV7-9|TRBJ1-1|few|13
CASSRGTAPGAFF
TGTGCCAGCAGCCGGGGGACGGCCCCTGGGGCTTTCTTT
>.|TRBV30|TRBJ2-1|.|12
CAWSSGHHEQFF
TGTGCCTGGAGTTCCGGACACCATGAGCAGTTCTTC
>.|TRBV6-5|TRBJ2-1|few|14
CASKVDWGYNEQFF
TGTGCCAGCAAGGTAGACTGGGGATACAATGAGCAGTTCTTC
>.|TRBV6-5|TRBJ2-1|few|15
CASRGGGLISGEQFF
TGTGCCAGCAGAGGGGGAGGACTGATTTCGGGGGAGCAGTTCTTC
>.|TRBV19|TRBJ1-5|.|12
CASSGGGQPQHF
TGTGCCAGTAGTGGCGGGGGTCAGCCCCAGCATTTT
>.|TRBV29-1|TRBJ1-2|.|11
CSVARQLGWTF
TGCAGCGTTGCTCGACAGCTAGGTTGGACCTTC
>.|TRBV2|TRBJ1-2|few|13
CASSVNRNAGYTF
TGTGCCAGCAGTGTTAACAGAAACGCTGGCTACACCTTC
>TRBD1|TRBV6-1|TRBJ1-4|.|13
CASSESGGRGVFF
TGTGCCAGCAGTGAAAGCGGTGGCAGGGGGGTGTTTTTT
>.|TRBV20-1|TRBJ2-4|.|15
CSASSGGTVSSIQYF
TGCAGTGCTAGTTCTGGGGGGACAGTCAGTAGCATTCAGTACTTC
>TRBD2|TRBV5-1|TRBJ2-2|.|17
CASNALLAGGNAGELFF
TGCGCCAGCAACGCACTACTAGCGGGGGGGAACGCCGGGGAGCTGTTTTTT
>TRBD2|TRBV9|TRBJ2-1|.|14
CASGLAGVYNEQFF
TGTGCCAGCGGCTTAGCGGGGGTCTACAATGAGCAGTTCTTC
>TRBD1|TRBV5-8|TRBJ1-1|.|15
CASSTWTGLNTEAFF
TGTGCCAGCAGCACCTGGACAGGGCTGAACACTGAAGCTTTCTTT
>.|TRBV28|TRBJ2-3|.|13
CASSLSSTDTQYF
TGTGCCAGCAGTTTATCTTCGACAGATACGCAGTATTTT
>TRBD1|TRBV10-3|TRBJ2-6|.|16
CAMSRDRGLGANVLTF
TGTGCCATGTCCCGGGACAGGGGACTGGGAGCCAACGTCCTGACTTTC
>.|TRBV2|TRBJ1-6|.|16
CASSTGSTGNGSPLHF
TGTGCCAGCAGTACCGGGAGCACAGGGAACGGTTCACCCCTCCACTTT
>TRBD1|TRBV5-5|TRBJ1-5|.|15
CASSSGTGGNQPQHF
TGTGCCAGCAGCTCCGGGACAGGGGGAAATCAGCCCCAGCATTTT
>.|TRBV2|TRBJ2-3|.|12
CASNIRTDTQYF
TGTGCCAGCAACATACGGACAGATACGCAGTATTTT
>TRBD2|TRBV9|TRBJ2-2|.|15
CASSISGGYGGELFF
TGTGCCAGCAGCATTAGCGGGGGGTATGGCGGGGAGCTGTTTTTT
>.|TRBV6-5|TRBJ1-3|.|14
CASRPMGRGNTIYF
TGTGCCAGCAGACCCATGGGTCGCGGAAACACCATATATTTT
>.|TRBV6-5|TRBJ1-1|.|14
CASSFRGMNTEAFF
TGTGCCAGCAGTTTCCGGGGGATGAACACTGAAGCTTTCTTT
>.|TRBV6-2/TRBV6-3|TRBJ1-5|few|16
CASSYFPDLSNQPQHF
TGTGCCAGCAGTTACTTCCCGGACCTCAGCAATCAGCCCCAGCATTTT
>TRBD2|TRBV18|TRBJ2-7|few|12
CASSPGEGEQYF
TGTGCCAGCTCACCGGGGGAGGGCGAGCAGTACTTC
>.|TRBV30|TRBJ1-3|once|15
CAWSVTSGAGNTIYF
TGTGCCTGGAGTGTAACCTCGGGCGCTGGAAACACCATATATTTT
>.|TRBV9|TRBJ1-6|.|14
CASSVTGVDSPLHF
TGTGCCAGCAGCGTCACAGGCGTGGATTCACCCCTCCACTTT
>.|TRBV4-2|TRBJ2-5|.|16
CASSQAIGGPQETQYF
TGTGCCAGCAGCCAAGCTATCGGGGGACCTCAAGAGACCCAGTACTTC
>TRBD1|TRBV30|TRBJ1-6|.|14
CAWRGQGEGSPLHF
TGTGCCTGGCGAGGACAGGGTGAGGGTTCACCCCTCCACTTT
>TRBD2|TRBV11-3|TRBJ2-3|.|15
CASSPGGGSTDTQYF
TGTGCCAGCAGCCCCGGGGGGGGCAGCACAGATACGCAGTATTTT
>.|TRBV19|TRBJ1-1|.|13
CACREAVNTEAFF
TGTGCCTGCCGAGAGGCCGTGAACACTGAAGCTTTCTTT
>.|TRBV3-1/TRBV3-2|TRBJ1-2|once|13
CASSQATDYGYTF
TGTGCCAGCAGCCAAGCAACCGACTATGGCTACACCTTC
>TRBD1|TRBV30|TRBJ1-1|.|16
CAWSGDRTPPITEAFF
TGTGCCTGGAGTGGGGACAGGACACCCCCTATAACTGAAGCTTTCTTT
>TRBD1|TRBV5-1|TRBJ2-5|.|13
CASSRQGEETQYF
TGCGCCAGCAGTCGACAGGGAGAAGAGACCCAGTACTTC
>.|TRBV28|TRBJ1-1|few|12
CASSLEVAEAFF
TGTGCCAGCAGCCTAGAGGTCGCTGAAGCTTTCTTT
>.|TRBV4-2|TRBJ2-7|.|18
CASSRELDPGRSSYEQYF
TGTGCCAGCAGCCGCGAGTTGGACCCGGGTCGTAGCTCCTACGAGCAGTACTTC
>.|TRBV24-1|TRBJ2-1|.|14
CATSDNRAADEQFF
TGTGCCACCAGTGATAACCGGGCGGCCGATGAGCAGTTCTTC
>.|TRBV5-5|TRBJ1-2|few|15
CASSLSGKANYGYTF
TGTGCCAGCAGCTTGAGCGGGAAGGCTAACTATGGCTACACCTTC
>TRBD2|TRBV14|TRBJ2-5|once|13
CASSRGGSETQYF
TGTGCCAGCAGCCGGGGAGGGTCGGAGACCCAGTACTTC
>.|TRBV4-1|TRBJ2-2|.|16
CASSQAPTANTGELFF
TGCGCCAGCAGTCAAGCCCCCACGGCGAACACCGGGGAGCTGTTTTTT